The 31 T cell receptor beta chains reported below all come from one sample, sequenced in a study of T-cell memory formation after mild COVID-19. One entry per CDR3 protein results from TCRdb running MiXCR on the 5' RACE reads. The sample carries around 300,000 distinct CDR3 sequences, 10% to 15% recorded once. The sample consisted of PBMCs or a T cell subset sorted from them (not recorded which). The receptors originated from a man between 18 and 29 years old who had mild COVID-19 (a few samples of this study predate the infection). Cell type and time point are not known.

V is TRBV5-1 and J is TRBJ2-5, with D possibly TRBD1 on 6 matching bases. Germline CDR1 and CDR2: SGHRS and YFSETQ. V shed 5 bases and J shed 4 bases, with 15 bases lying between them. This CDR3 has 14 amino acids. CDR3 sequence: CASRTFGGAETQYF. DNA for the CDR3: TGCGCCAGCAGGACATTTGGGGGCGCAGAGACCCAGTACTTC.

This clonotype was counted many times. V and J are TRBV24-1 and TRBJ2-3; a weak D match, TRBD1 (6 bases). With 4 bases removed from V and 6 bases from J, the gap between germline ends came to 10 bases. The CDR3 is 13 amino acids. CDR1 and CDR2 from the germline V gene are KGHDR and SFDVKD. This CDR3 reads CATSDAGQDTQYF. Here the CDR3 DNA reads TGTGCCACCAGTGACGCAGGACAGGATACGCAGTATTTT.

The chain carries TRBV5-1 and TRBJ2-3; 7 bases align to TRBD2. Per germline, CDR1 SGHRS and CDR2 YFSETQ. With V trimmed by 3 bases and J by 2 bases, 6 bases remained unmatched. This CDR3 has 15 amino acids. The CDR3 loop is CASSSGLENTDTQYF. The CDR3 DNA sequence: TGCGCCAGCAGCTCCGGACTAGAGAACACAGATACGCAGTATTTT. Full variable domain (missing parts from reference TRBV5-1 and TRBJ2-3): KAGVTQTPRYLIKTRGQQVTLSCSPISGHRSVSWYQQTPGQGLQFLFEYFSETQRNKGNFPGRFSGRQFSNSRSEMNVSTLELGDSALYLCASSSGLENTDTQYFGPGTRLTVL.

In its sample, this clonotype was seen many times. This chain uses TRBV28 with TRBJ1-5, with a possible D match to TRBD1 (6 bases). Germline V lookup: CDR1 MDHEN, CDR2 SYDVKM. Trimming took 4 bases from V and 6 from J, leaving 13 bases between them. CDR3 length: 14 residues. As DNA, the CDR3 is TGTGCCAGCAGTTCCCCGGGGGCGGGTCAGCCCCAGCATTTT. Its translation: CASSSPGAGQPQHF.

The chain recombines TRBV29-1 with TRBJ1-1; D unresolved. V was pared by 7 bases and J by 4 bases, with 19 bases between. The germline V gene encodes CDR1 SQVTM and CDR2 ANQGSEA. CDR3 length: 14 amino acids. The CDR3, as DNA: TGCAGCGCCCTCGTGGGTAGTGTGAGCACTGAAGCTTTCTTT. It yields the protein CSALVGSVSTEAFF.

This clonotype was seen at least ten times. This chain joins TRBV14 and TRBJ1-2; TRBD1 aligns across 8 bases. This CDR3 is 13 amino acids long. The germline gives CDR1 SGHDN, CDR2 FVKESK. V trimming: 3 bases; J trimming: 4 bases; junction bases outside the gene matches: 1. The CDR3: CASSHQGAYGYTF. The DNA for the CDR3 is TGTGCCAGCAGCCATCAGGGGGCCTATGGCTACACCTTC.

This chain joins TRBV20-1 and TRBJ2-7; D possibly uses TRBD1 or TRBD2 (6 bases each). The germline V gene has CDR1 DFQATT and CDR2 SNEGSKA (reference sequence). V lost 0 bases, J lost 4 bases, and 16 bases lay in between. CDR3 size: 15 residues. The CDR3: CSAREVEGQVYEQYV. The CDR3 DNA reads TGCAGTGCTAGAGAGGTGGAGGGACAAGTTTACGAGCAGTACGTC.

The sample holds a few counts of this clonotype. The CDR3 DNA sequence: TGTGCCAGCAGCGTACGGGACAGCAGCTCCTACGAGCAGTACTTC. It translates to CASSVRDSSSYEQYF. This rearrangement joins TRBV5-6 to TRBJ2-7, with 7 bases that match TRBD1. The germline V gene has CDR1 SGHDT and CDR2 YYEEEE. This CDR3 contains 15 residues. Trimming cost V 4 bases and J 0 bases; bases outside gene matches: 7. Filled out from reference TRBV5-6 and TRBJ2-7, the complete variable domain reads DAGVTQSPTHLIKTRGQQVTLRCSPKSGHDTVSWYQQALGQGPQFIFQYYEEEERQRGNFPDRFSGHQFPNYSSELNVNALLLGDSALYLCASSVRDSSSYEQYFGPGTRLTVT.

The chain has TRBV7-2 and TRBJ1-5; no reliable D call. This CDR3 is 17 amino acids long. CDR1 SGHTA and CDR2 FQGNSA come from the germline V gene. V lost 2 bases, J lost 0 bases, and 14 bases lay in between. CDR3 loop: CASSLSPGQYSNQPQHF. In nucleotides, the CDR3 is TGTGCCAGCAGCTTAAGTCCCGGGCAATATAGCAATCAGCCCCAGCATTTT. The whole variable domain, remainder taken from reference TRBV7-2 and TRBJ1-5, is GAGVSQSPSNKVTEKGKDVELRCDPISGHTALYWYRQSLGQGLEFLIYFQGNSAPDKSGLPSDRFSAERTGGSVSTLTIQRTQQEDSAVYLCASSLSPGQYSNQPQHFGDGTRLSIL.

In its sample, this clonotype was seen a few times. The chain employs TRBV6-2 or TRBV6-3 and TRBJ1-5; the D gene is possibly TRBD1 (6 bases). CDR3 size: 17 residues. In germline, CDR1 is MNHEY, CDR2 SVGEGT. V lost 7 bases to trimming and J lost 0 bases, with 19 bases between them. CDR3 DNA sequence: TGTGCCAGCACCACCTGGGGGACACCCTATAGCAATCAGCCCCAGCATTTT. The encoded protein is CASTTWGTPYSNQPQHF.

This clonotype has just a few counts. The rearrangement joins TRBV12-3 or TRBV12-4 to TRBJ2-1, with 8 bases matching TRBD2. V was pared by 7 bases and J by 5 bases, with 13 bases of the junction left unmatched. The CDR3 spans 16 residues. As DNA, the CDR3 is TGTGCCAGCACCCTACGGGGGGGGGGCCAGGACAATGAGCAGTTCTTC. Its protein product is CASTLRGGGQDNEQFF.

This clonotype was counted ten times or more. The V call is TRBV7-2, the J call TRBJ2-3, with D perhaps matching TRBD2 (5 bases). The CDR3 covers 15 residues. Trimming took off 7 bases at V and 2 bases at J, with 16 bases between the two ends. Germline values: CDR1 SGHTA, CDR2 FQGNSA. The CDR3: CASIKMAGFTDTQYF. CDR3 in DNA: TGTGCCAGCATCAAAATGGCGGGTTTCACAGATACGCAGTATTTT.

Concerning this clonotype: Mismatch with germline at one junction end may stem from a read error. This chain links TRBV5-8 with TRBJ1-5, with 8 bases matching TRBD1. The CDR3 extends over 15 amino acids. The germline V gene encodes CDR1 SGHTS and CDR2 YDEGEE. CDR3 bases: TGTGCCAACAGCCTTGGGACAGGAGCAAATCAGCCCCAGCATTTT. Protein sequence: CANSLGTGANQPQHF.

The J gene is TRBJ2-3, the V gene TRBV24-1, with TRBD2 matching over 8 bases. The CDR3 contains 17 residues. Germline V lookup: CDR1 KGHDR, CDR2 SFDVKD. J was trimmed by 1 base and V by 0 bases; bases with no gene match: 5. The CDR3 reads CATSDLFSGEGTDTQYF. CDR3 DNA sequence: TGTGCCACCAGTGATTTGTTTAGCGGGGAAGGCACAGATACGCAGTATTTT.

Concerning this clonotype itself: One end of the junction is discordant with germline, which a read error may explain. The V gene is TRBV7-2, the J gene TRBJ2-7, with no clear D. Germline CDR1 and CDR2: SGHTA and FQGNSA. The CDR3 runs to 15 residues. As DNA, the CDR3 is TGTGCCAGCAGCTTAGCGGGCACCAATCCTAACGAGAAGTACTTC. Its translation is CASSLAGTNPNEKYF.

This clonotype has more than one count but fewer than ten. The V gene is TRBV18, the J gene TRBJ2-7; no clear D. The CDR3 totals 12 residues. The germline gives CDR1 KGHSH, CDR2 LQKENI. The V end lost 3 bases, the J end lost 4 bases, and 7 bases lay between the germline ends. The CDR3 spells CASSPTTYEQYF. The CDR3 DNA follows: TGTGCCAGCTCACCGACAACGTACGAGCAGTACTTC.

This clonotype has ten or more counts. The V and J genes are TRBV2 and TRBJ1-4; 7 bases map to TRBD1. Germline trimming cut 5 bases from V and 7 bases from J; bases unmatched to any gene: 7. Germline V gene sequence: CDR1 SNHLY, CDR2 FYNNEI. CDR3 length: 14 amino acids. The CDR3 DNA sequence: TGTGCCAGCAGTCGACAGGGTTCCGGTGAAAAACTGTTTTTT. This codes for CASSRQGSGEKLFF.

V is TRBV29-1 and J is TRBJ1-2; possibly TRBD1 for D (6 bases). The CDR3 is 12 amino acids. Per the germline V gene, CDR1 is SQVTM and CDR2 is ANQGSEA. Trimming shortened V by 4 bases and J by 6 bases, and 12 bases separated the two germline ends. The DNA of the CDR3 is TGCAGCGTTGTGAACAGGGCAGATGGCTACACCTTC. Translation: CSVVNRADGYTF.

The V call is TRBV6-5, the J call TRBJ2-2; tentatively, D is TRBD2 (6 bases). The ends were cut back, 2 bases at V and 3 bases at J, with 10 bases in the middle. The CDR3 is made up of 15 amino acids. Per germline, CDR1 MNHEY and CDR2 SVGAGI. This CDR3 reads CASSYVRGDTGELFF. The CDR3 coding sequence is TGTGCCAGCAGTTACGTGCGGGGCGACACCGGGGAGCTGTTTTTT.

This clonotype was counted only a few times. The V call is TRBV7-8, the J call TRBJ1-5; D is ambiguous. The CDR3 totals 15 residues. Germline V gives CDR1 SGHVS, CDR2 FQNEAQ. V lost 1 base, J lost 7 bases, and 14 bases lay in between. The CDR3 is CASSLDLGRRQPQHF. Written as DNA, the CDR3 is TGTGCCAGCAGCTTAGACCTGGGCCGGAGGCAGCCCCAGCATTTT.

This sequence joins TRBV7-2 and TRBJ2-5; D not certain. Germline CDR1 and CDR2: SGHTA and FQGNSA. V lost 5 bases and J 5 bases, leaving 15 bases between the germline ends. The CDR3 loop spans 14 amino acids. CDR3 in amino acids: CASSPPPLGETQYF. The CDR3 DNA follows: TGTGCCAGCAGCCCACCGCCCCTCGGGGAGACCCAGTACTTC.

This clonotype was recorded many times. The gene calls are TRBV7-6 and TRBJ2-5; possibly TRBD1 for D (6 bases). The CDR3 is 13 residues long. V was shortened by 8 bases and J by 5 bases, with 15 bases between the two germline ends. Germline V gene sequence: CDR1 SGHVS, CDR2 FNYEAQ. The CDR3 reads CASGYRVGETQYF. CDR3 coding DNA: TGTGCCAGCGGCTACAGGGTCGGGGAGACCCAGTACTTC.

This clonotype appeared a few times. The chain combines TRBV6-2 or TRBV6-3 with TRBJ1-2, with 7 bases lining up with TRBD1. Germline V lookup: CDR1 MNHEY, CDR2 SVGEGT. V lost 8 bases, J lost 3 bases, and 6 bases stayed unmatched. This CDR3 has 13 amino acids. Here the CDR3 reads CASHRTGDYGYTF. As DNA, the CDR3 is TGTGCCAGCCATCGAACAGGGGACTATGGCTACACCTTC.

This clonotype was observed a few times. The chain combines TRBV5-5 with TRBJ2-7; TRBD2 is a possible D gene (6 bases). Looked up from germline, CDR1 is SGHKS and CDR2 is YYEKEE (reference sequence). This CDR3 spans 15 amino acids. Trimming removed 0 bases at V and 2 bases at J, with 12 bases between. The CDR3 DNA follows: TGTGCCAGCAGCTTGGCTGAAGGGACTCCCTACGAGCAGTACTTC. Its protein product is CASSLAEGTPYEQYF.

The sample holds a few counts of this clonotype. This chain uses TRBV7-9 with TRBJ2-3; D is possibly TRBD1 or TRBD2 (5 bases each). Germline assignment: CDR1 SEHNR and CDR2 FQNEAQ (reference sequence). The CDR3 has 15 residues. Trimming cost V 1 base and J 0 bases, with 8 bases left between them. The CDR3 coding sequence is TGTGCCAGCAGCTTAGTCGGGGCAAGCACAGATACGCAGTATTTT. This gives the protein CASSLVGASTDTQYF. Drawing the rest from reference TRBV7-9 and TRBJ2-3, the complete variable domain is DTGVSQNPRHKITKRGQNVTFRCDPISEHNRLYWYRQTLGQGPEFLTYFQNEAQLEKSRLLSDRFSAERPKGSFSTLEIQRTEQGDSAMYLCASSLVGASTDTQYFGPGTRLTVL.

The gene calls are TRBV6-2 or TRBV6-3 and TRBJ2-1; 11 bases map to TRBD2. Germline CDR1 reads MNHEY; CDR2 reads SVGEGT. The ends lost 4 bases at V and 7 bases at J; junction bases unmatched: 6. The CDR3 runs to 15 residues. CDR3 protein: CASSSSGGMRNEQFF. The CDR3 bases are TGTGCCAGCAGTTCTAGCGGGGGGATGAGGAATGAGCAGTTCTTC.

This clonotype was counted a few times. The DNA of the CDR3 is TGTGCCAGCAGCTCACCGGGGACCGCCGGGGGGACCCAGTACTTC. Residues: CASSSPGTAGGTQYF. V usage is TRBV11-2 and J usage is TRBJ2-5, with a weak D call TRBD2 (6 bases). This CDR3 is built from 15 residues. Trimming took 4 bases from V and 7 from J, leaving 19 bases between them. CDR1 is SGHAT and CDR2 is FQNNGV in the germline V gene.

This chain joins TRBV12-3 or TRBV12-4 and TRBJ2-5; 9 bases line up with TRBD1. The length of the CDR3 is 15 residues. With 3 bases clipped from V and 5 bases from J, the junction kept 7 bases outside the gene matches. In nucleotides, the CDR3 is TGTGCCAGCAGTTTGGGACAGGGACCTTGGGAGACCCAGTACTTC. It specifies CASSLGQGPWETQYF.

This clonotype was detected only a few times. This chain connects TRBV4-1 to TRBJ1-2; 11 nucleotides agree with TRBD1. V trimming: 4 bases; J trimming: 4 bases; junction bases outside the gene matches: 20. This CDR3 spans 20 amino acids. Germline CDR1 and CDR2: MGHRA and YSYEKL. Written as DNA, the CDR3 is TGCGCCAGCAGCCCACCGATCCCAGGACAGGGGGCCCGGCCCGCCTATGGCTACACCTTC. The encoded protein is CASSPPIPGQGARPAYGYTF.

The chain links TRBV18 to TRBJ2-3; 9 positions agree with TRBD2. Germline V lookup: CDR1 KGHSH, CDR2 LQKENI. This CDR3 comprises 15 residues. V gave up 6 bases and J gave up 6 bases; unmatched junction bases: 10. The CDR3 protein is CASSSGSGGTDTQYF. DNA for the CDR3: TGTGCCAGCTCCTCGGGTAGCGGGGGAACTGATACGCAGTATTTT.

The J gene is TRBJ2-7, the V gene TRBV7-9; 9 positions match TRBD1. Germline lookup yields CDR1 SEHNR and CDR2 FQNEAQ (reference sequence). V trimming: 5 bases; J trimming: 3 bases; junction bases outside the gene matches: 8. The CDR3 has 15 amino acids. CDR3 sequence (DNA): TGTGCCAGCAGCCTGGGGACAGGGCCGTACTACGAGCAGTACGTC. The encoded protein is CASSLGTGPYYEQYV.